The 6 T cell receptor beta chains below were found in one sample sequenced in a study of T cell responses to AZD1222 COVID-19 vaccine. Sequencing was performed with immunoSEQ multiplex PCR; in TCRdb, only in-frame clones are kept and a portion is missing. The repertoire holds approximately 150,000 clones, with 85% to 95% as singletons. The input for sequencing was peripheral blood, taken on day 0 of MenACWY control vaccination. Receptors originate from an adult in good health.

The CDR3 nucleotides are TGTGCCAGCAGCAAAGGGGGACGAGTAGCGGCCTCCTACAATGAGCAGTTCTTC. Translated, it gives CASSKGGRVAASYNEQFF. The chain carries TRBV21-1 and TRBJ2-1; the table's D call, TRBD2, was not checked against the DNA. TRBV21-1 is a documented pseudogene. This CDR3 comprises 18 residues.

J is TRBJ1-4 and V is TRBV6-2 or TRBV6-3; TRBD1 matches at 10 bases. The V segment lost 5 bases and the J segment 8 bases; nucleotides outside the gene matches: 8. From germline, CDR1 is MNHEY and CDR2 SVGEGT. The CDR3 totals 15 residues. As DNA, the CDR3 is TGTGCCAGCAGTACCCGACAGGGGGCCCAGGAAAAACTGTTTTTT. This encodes CASSTRQGAQEKLFF.

This chain joins TRBV7-2 and TRBJ2-5; the match to TRBD1 covers 8 bases. This CDR3 is 14 amino acids long. Germline lookup yields CDR1 SGHTA and CDR2 FQGNSA. The V and J ends lost 5 bases and 7 bases, in that order; junction bases with no gene match: 9. The CDR3 DNA reads TGTGCCAGCAGCGCCCGACAGGGGTTTCCGACCCAGTACTTC. It yields the protein CASSARQGFPTQYF.

The chain carries TRBV4-3 and TRBJ1-2; D gene unclear. Germline V gene sequence: CDR1 LGHNA, CDR2 YSLEER. Trimming took 0 bases from V and 3 from J, leaving 17 bases between them. The CDR3 loop spans 17 amino acids. CDR3 sequence: CASSQERGRRLYYGYTF. The CDR3 bases are TGCGCCAGCAGCCAAGAGAGAGGACGTAGACTTTACTATGGCTACACCTTC.

The genes are TRBV7-3 and TRBJ2-3; D not certain. This CDR3 region has 14 residues. Germline CDR1 is SGHTA and CDR2 is FQGTGA. V dropped 4 bases and J dropped 3 bases, with 11 bases sitting between them. The CDR3 loop reads CASSSTATTDTQYF. In nucleotides, the CDR3 is TGTGCCAGCAGCTCCACAGCTACTACAGATACGCAGTATTTT.

The J gene is TRBJ2-7, the V gene TRBV28; 9 bases are a match to TRBD1. CDR3 length: 14 amino acids. Germline values: CDR1 MDHEN, CDR2 SYDVKM. The V and J ends lost 6 bases and 4 bases, in that order; junction bases with no gene match: 7. The CDR3 DNA sequence: TGTGCCAGCAGGGAACAGGGGGCCTGGTACGAGCAGTACTTC. Translation gives CASREQGAWYEQYF.